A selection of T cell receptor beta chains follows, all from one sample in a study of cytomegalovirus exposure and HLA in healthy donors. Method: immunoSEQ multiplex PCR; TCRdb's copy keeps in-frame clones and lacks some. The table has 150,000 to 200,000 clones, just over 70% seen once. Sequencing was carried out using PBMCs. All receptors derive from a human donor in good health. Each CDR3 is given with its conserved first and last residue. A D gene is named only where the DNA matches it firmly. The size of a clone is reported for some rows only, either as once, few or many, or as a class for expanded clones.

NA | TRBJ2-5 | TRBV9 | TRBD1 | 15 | CASSVGDRAGETQYF | TGTGCCAGCAGCGTAGGGGACAGAGCTGGAGAGACCCAGTACTTC
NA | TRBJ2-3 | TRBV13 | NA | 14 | CAGSPGLSTDTQYF | TGTGCCGGCAGCCCAGGTTTGAGCACAGATACGCAGTATTTT
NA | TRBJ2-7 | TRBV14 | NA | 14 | CASSQVRPRGEQYF | TGTGCCAGCAGCCAAGTTAGGCCACGGGGCGAGCAGTACTTC
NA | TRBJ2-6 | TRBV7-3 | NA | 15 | CASSLGVTGANVLTF | TGTGCCAGCAGCTTAGGAGTGACTGGGGCCAACGTCCTGACTTTC
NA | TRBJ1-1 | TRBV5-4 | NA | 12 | CASSLLNTEAFF | TGTGCCAGCAGCCTCTTGAACACTGAAGCTTTCTTT
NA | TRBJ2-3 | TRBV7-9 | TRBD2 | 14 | CASSLRLATDTQYF | TGTGCCAGCAGCTTAAGACTAGCCACAGATACGCAGTATTTT
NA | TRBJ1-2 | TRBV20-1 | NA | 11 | CSARGLYGYTF | TGCAGTGCTCGGGGACTCTATGGCTACACCTTC
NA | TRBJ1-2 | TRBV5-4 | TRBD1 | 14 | CASITGTGDNGYTF | TGTGCCAGCATTACTGGGACAGGGGATAATGGCTACACCTTC
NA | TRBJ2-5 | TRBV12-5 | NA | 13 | CASGPTRAETQYF | TGTGCTAGTGGACCGACTAGGGCGGAGACCCAGTACTTC
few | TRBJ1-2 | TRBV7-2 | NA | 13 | CASSLGGAFGYTF | TGTGCCAGCAGCTTAGGGGGCGCGTTTGGCTACACCTTC
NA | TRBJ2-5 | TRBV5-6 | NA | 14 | CASSLGGREETQYF | TGTGCCAGCAGCTTGGGGGGCAGGGAAGAGACCCAGTACTTC
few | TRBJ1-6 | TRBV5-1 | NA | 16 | CASSLDGNPTTTPLHF | TGCGCCAGCAGCTTGGACGGGAACCCGACTACGACACCCCTCCACTTT
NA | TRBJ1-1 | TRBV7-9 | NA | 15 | CASSGGSSMNTEAFF | TGTGCCAGCAGCGGCGGCAGCTCGATGAACACTGAAGCTTTCTTT
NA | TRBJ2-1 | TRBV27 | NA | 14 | CASSLEGSYNEQFF | TGTGCCAGCAGTTTAGAGGGTTCCTACAATGAGCAGTTCTTC
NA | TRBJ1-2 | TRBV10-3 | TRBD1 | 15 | CATHREDRAIYGYTF | TGTGCCACCCACCGCGAGGACAGGGCTATCTATGGCTACACCTTC
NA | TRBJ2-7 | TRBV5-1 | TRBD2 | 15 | CASSVSGARSYEQYF | TGCGCCAGCAGCGTTAGCGGGGCCCGCTCCTACGAGCAGTACTTC
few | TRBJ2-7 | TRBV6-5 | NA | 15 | CASSTSYGATYEQYF | TGTGCCAGCAGTACCTCCTATGGGGCGACCTACGAGCAGTACTTC
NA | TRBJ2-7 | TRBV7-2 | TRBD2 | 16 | CASSLGSGGPAHEQYF | TGTGCCAGCAGCTTAGGCAGCGGGGGGCCCGCCCACGAGCAGTACTTC
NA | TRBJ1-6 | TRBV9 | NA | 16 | CASSVRRGPANSPLHF | TGTGCCAGCAGCGTAAGGAGGGGCCCAGCTAATTCACCCCTCCACTTT
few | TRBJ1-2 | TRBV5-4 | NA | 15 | CASRPDFGQKSGYTF | TGTGCCAGCAGACCAGATTTCGGACAAAAAAGTGGCTACACCTTC
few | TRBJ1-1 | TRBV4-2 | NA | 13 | CASSQQVYTEAFF | TGTGCCAGCAGCCAGCAGGTGTACACTGAAGCTTTCTTT
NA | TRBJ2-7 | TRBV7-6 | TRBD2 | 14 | CASSPSGGSYEQYF | TGTGCCAGCAGCCCCTCGGGGGGATCCTACGAGCAGTACTTC
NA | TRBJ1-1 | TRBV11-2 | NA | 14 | CASSLDPQDTEAFF | TGTGCCAGCAGCTTAGATCCCCAGGACACTGAAGCTTTCTTT
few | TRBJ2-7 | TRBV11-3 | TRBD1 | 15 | CASSPGTGVSYEQYF | TGTGCCAGCAGCCCCGGGACAGGGGTAAGCTACGAGCAGTACTTC
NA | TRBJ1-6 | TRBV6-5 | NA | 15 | CASSPPRGRSGGLHF | TGTGCCAGCAGCCCTCCCAGGGGACGGAGTGGCGGCCTCCACTTT
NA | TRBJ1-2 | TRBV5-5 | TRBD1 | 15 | CASSFYRGTNYGYTF | TGTGCCAGCAGCTTTTACAGGGGGACAAACTATGGCTACACCTTC
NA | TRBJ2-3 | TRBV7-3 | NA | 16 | CASSLGGLKDTDTQYF | TGTGCCAGCAGCTTAGGCGGTCTGAAAGACACAGATACGCAGTATTTT
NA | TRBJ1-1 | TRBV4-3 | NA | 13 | CASSLGQYTEAFF | TGCGCCAGCAGCCTAGGACAGTACACTGAAGCTTTCTTT
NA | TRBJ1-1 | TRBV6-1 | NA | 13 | CASSVDRNTEAFF | TGTGCCAGCAGTGTGGACAGGAACACTGAAGCTTTCTTT
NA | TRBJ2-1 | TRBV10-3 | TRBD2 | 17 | CAISPGLAGGTYNEQFF | TGTGCCATCTCACCGGGACTAGCGGGGGGGACCTACAATGAGCAGTTCTTC
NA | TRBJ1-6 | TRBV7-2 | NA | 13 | CASSIRGFSPLHF | TGTGCCAGCAGCATAAGGGGGTTTTCACCCCTCCACTTT
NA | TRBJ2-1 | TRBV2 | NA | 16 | CASKLSFSRAFDEQFF | TGTGCCAGCAAATTAAGTTTTTCCAGGGCTTTCGATGAGCAGTTCTTC
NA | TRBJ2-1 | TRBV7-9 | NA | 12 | CASSPDRGEQFF | TGTGCCAGCAGCCCCGACCGGGGAGAGCAGTTCTTC
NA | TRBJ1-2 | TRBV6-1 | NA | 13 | CASSDRGMAGYTF | TGTGCCAGCAGTGACCGGGGAATGGCTGGCTACACCTTC
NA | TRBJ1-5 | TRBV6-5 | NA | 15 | CASSYSGGKYQPQHF | TGTGCCAGCAGTTACTCGGGGGGGAAGTATCAGCCCCAGCATTTT
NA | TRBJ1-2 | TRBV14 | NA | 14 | CASSQVRSAYGYTF | TGTGCCAGCAGCCAAGTGAGGAGTGCCTATGGCTACACCTTC
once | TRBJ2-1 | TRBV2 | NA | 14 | CASSRDFETNEQFF | TGTGCCAGCAGCCGGGACTTCGAAACAAATGAGCAGTTCTTC
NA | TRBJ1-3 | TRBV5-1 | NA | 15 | CASSLVTSDGNTIYF | TGCGCCAGCAGCTTGGTAACATCAGATGGAAACACCATATATTTT
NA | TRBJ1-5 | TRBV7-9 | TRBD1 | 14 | CASSRDSLGQPQHF | TGTGCCAGCAGCCGGGACAGCCTCGGTCAGCCCCAGCATTTT
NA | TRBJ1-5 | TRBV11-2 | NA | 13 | CASRGSGIEPQHF | TGTGCCAGCAGGGGGAGTGGGATAGAGCCCCAGCATTTT
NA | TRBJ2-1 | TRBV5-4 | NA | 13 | CASSFAGSFEQFF | TGTGCCAGCAGCTTTGCGGGGAGTTTTGAGCAGTTCTTC
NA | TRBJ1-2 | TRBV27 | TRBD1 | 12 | CASRTGVYGYTF | TGTGCCAGCAGGACAGGGGTCTATGGCTACACCTTC